The 27 T cell receptor beta chains below all came from one sample that was sequenced in a study of blood T cell repertoires in COVID-19. The data were produced by immunoSEQ multiplex PCR, yet TCRdb's version contains in-frame clones alone and is incomplete. The data contain around 400,000 clones, 70% to 90% of them singletons. Sequencing input: PBMCs or T cells enriched from blood (not recorded which). The receptor source for this set is a woman between 18 and 30 years old who had been exposed to COVID-19.

The gene calls are TRBV13 and TRBJ1-1; TRBD1 might be the D (6 bases). The CDR3 covers 14 residues. V gave up 8 bases and J gave up 5 bases, with 18 bases separating them. The V gene's germline CDR1 is PRHDT and CDR2 FYEKMQ (reference sequence). The CDR3 is CASLVGRGTTEAFF. The CDR3 region has the DNA TGTGCCAGCCTTGTAGGCAGGGGAACAACTGAAGCTTTCTTT. The full variable domain, rest sourced from reference TRBV13 and TRBJ1-1, is AAGVIQSPRHLIKEKRETATLKCYPIPRHDTVYWYQQGPGQDPQFLISFYEKMQSDKGSIPDRFSAQQFSDYHSELNMSSLELGDSALYFCASLVGRGTTEAFFGQGTRLTVV.

This rearrangement joins TRBV27 to TRBJ1-2; 10 bases are a match to TRBD1. V shed 0 bases, J shed 9 bases, and the junction held 4 bases outside the gene matches. The length of the CDR3 is 14 residues. Per germline, CDR1 MNHEY and CDR2 SMNVEV (reference sequence). In DNA, the CDR3 is TGTGCCAGCAGTTTATCGGGACAGGGGATGCGCTACACCTTC. Protein product: CASSLSGQGMRYTF.

This rearrangement joins TRBV28 to TRBJ1-4, with D possibly matching TRBD1 (5 bases). Trimming shortened V by 2 bases and J by 7 bases, and 11 bases separated the two germline ends. CDR1 and CDR2 (germline): MDHEN, SYDVKM. This CDR3 has 14 amino acids. CDR3 nucleotides: TGTGCCAGCAGTTTAGCCGGGGGGAGTGAAAAACTGTTTTTT. Translating it yields CASSLAGGSEKLFF.

In this sample, this clone turned up once. The rearrangement links TRBV7-2 to TRBJ2-2; 8 bases fit TRBD2. This CDR3 has 14 residues. Germline CDR1 SGHTA, CDR2 FQGNSA. J lost 5 bases, V lost 5 bases, and 4 bases had no gene match. The CDR3 loop is CASSPGGETGELFF. In nucleotides, the CDR3 is TGTGCCAGCAGCCCCGGGGGGGAGACCGGGGAGCTGTTTTTT.

The chain has TRBV6-4 and TRBJ2-1, with TRBD2 identical over 10 bases. This CDR3 spans 14 amino acids. CDR1 is MRHNA, CDR2 SNTAGT, per germline. V was pared by 4 bases and J by 8 bases, with 5 bases of the junction left unmatched. The CDR3 DNA is TGTGCCAGCAGTGGGCCCGGGACTAGCGATGAGCAGTTCTTC. Its translation is CASSGPGTSDEQFF.

The chain carries TRBV5-1 and TRBJ2-7; 7 bases line up with TRBD1. The CDR3 extends over 11 amino acids. Germline CDR1 reads SGHRS; CDR2 reads YFSETQ. J was trimmed by 6 bases and V by 5 bases; bases with no gene match: 2. The CDR3 DNA reads TGCGCCAGCAGTCCAGGGGGCGAGCAGTACTTC. Protein product: CASSPGGEQYF.

The V gene is TRBV19, the J gene TRBJ2-2; D possibly corresponds to TRBD1 (5 bases). Germline assignment: CDR1 LNHDA and CDR2 SQIVND (reference sequence). There are 17 residues in the CDR3. Trimming took off 1 base at V and 6 bases at J, with 18 bases between the two ends. CDR3 nucleotides: TGTGCCAGTAGTATAGCGGGTCGGCAGGGTGGTGCCGGGGAGCTGTTTTTT. This codes for CASSIAGRQGGAGELFF.

The chain has TRBV5-1 and TRBJ1-2; maybe TRBD1 (6 bases). The CDR3 covers 16 residues. The V gene's germline CDR1 is SGHRS and CDR2 YFSETQ. V was shortened by 3 bases and J by 7 bases, with 22 bases between the two germline ends. CDR3 sequence reads: CASSSKTGYPFSGYTF. In DNA, the CDR3 is TGCGCCAGCAGCTCTAAAACAGGGTATCCCTTCTCTGGCTACACCTTC.

This chain uses TRBV19 with TRBJ2-7; 13 bases match TRBD2. There are 15 residues in the CDR3. J was trimmed by 4 bases and V by 3 bases; bases with no gene match: 3. The germline CDR1 and CDR2 sequences are LNHDA and SQIVND (reference sequence). The CDR3 protein is CASSIGLAGVYEQYF. CDR3 nucleotides: TGTGCCAGTAGTATCGGACTAGCGGGAGTTTACGAGCAGTACTTC.

This clone was detected only once. At the DNA level, this CDR3 is encoded by other sequences in the same sample as well. J is TRBJ1-2 and V is TRBV5-6; maybe TRBD1 (6 bases). The germline V and J ends were trimmed by 0 bases and 6 bases, with 9 bases remaining between them. The CDR3 runs 13 residues. CDR1 and CDR2 (germline): SGHDT, YYEEEE. The CDR3 spells CASSLDRAHGYTF. In DNA form, the CDR3 reads TGTGCCAGCAGCTTGGACAGGGCGCATGGCTACACCTTC.

The J gene is TRBJ2-2, the V gene TRBV11-3; 10 bases fit TRBD2. CDR3 size: 16 residues. Germline loops: CDR1 SGHNT, CDR2 YENEEA. J lost 1 base, V lost 7 bases, and 6 bases had no gene match. CDR3 DNA: TGTGCCAGCACGCTCCTAGCGGGGGTGAACACCGGGGAGCTGTTTTTT. Protein sequence: CASTLLAGVNTGELFF.

V is TRBV7-6 and J is TRBJ1-1, with unresolved D. The V end was cut by 3 bases, the J end by 1 base, with 3 bases between. The CDR3 covers 12 residues. Germline V gene sequence: CDR1 SGHVS, CDR2 FNYEAQ. The CDR3 coding sequence is TGTGCCAGCAGCTTCGGGAACACTGAAGCTTTCTTT. This sequence encodes CASSFGNTEAFF.

This clone was observed a handful of times. This chain links TRBV28 with TRBJ1-6, with D perhaps TRBD1 (6 bases). V was clipped by 5 bases and J by 0 bases, with 14 bases between them. The germline CDR1 and CDR2 sequences are MDHEN and SYDVKM. The CDR3 spans 17 residues. CDR3 loop: CASSTSRDISYNSPLHF. In nucleotides, the CDR3 is TGTGCCAGCAGTACCTCCCGGGACATCTCCTATAATTCACCCCTCCACTTT. Filled out from reference TRBV28 and TRBJ1-6, the complete variable domain reads DVKVTQSSRYLVKRTGEKVFLECVQDMDHENMFWYRQDPGLGLRLIYFSYDVKMKEKGDIPEGYSVSREKKERFSLILESASTNQTSMYLCASSTSRDISYNSPLHFGNGTRLTVT.

The chain is built from TRBV11-3 and TRBJ2-1; 11 bases line up with TRBD2. The CDR3 runs 17 residues. Germline V gives CDR1 SGHNT, CDR2 YENEEA. The V segment lost 5 bases and the J segment 0 bases; nucleotides outside the gene matches: 6. In nucleotides, the CDR3 is TGTGCCAGCAGCAGAGCTAGCGGGGGGAGCTCCTACAATGAGCAGTTCTTC. This codes for CASSRASGGSSYNEQFF.

The CDR3 region is CASTQGGGTDTQYF. The CDR3 DNA reads TGCGCCAGCACACAGGGGGGGGGCACAGATACGCAGTATTTT. The chain joins TRBV5-1 to TRBJ2-3; D is perhaps TRBD1 (8 bases). Germline V CDR1 and CDR2: SGHRS, YFSETQ. With 6 bases removed from V and 1 base from J, the gap between germline ends came to 12 bases. There are 14 residues in the CDR3.

The chain combines TRBV19 with TRBJ2-4, with a tentative D call TRBD1 (6 bases). The CDR3 spans 14 residues. In germline, CDR1 is LNHDA, CDR2 SQIVND (reference sequence). The V end lost 6 bases, the J end lost 0 bases, and 9 bases lay between the germline ends. The CDR3 nucleotides are TGTGCCAGTAGAACGGACAGAGCCAAAAACATTCAGTACTTC. Protein: CASRTDRAKNIQYF.

This clone was recorded once. J is TRBJ1-6 and V is TRBV5-8, with TRBD1 as a possible D gene (5 bases). Trimming cost V 0 bases and J 9 bases, with 10 bases left between them. The CDR3 runs to 14 residues. The germline gives CDR1 SGHTS, CDR2 YDEGEE. The CDR3 reads CASSLAQGPSPLHF. The CDR3 DNA follows: TGTGCCAGCAGCTTGGCCCAGGGCCCTTCACCCCTCCACTTT.

The chain joins TRBV6-5 to TRBJ2-5; no clear D. Trimming pared 0 bases from V and 7 bases from J, leaving 12 bases between. The CDR3 runs to 14 residues. From germline, CDR1 is MNHEY and CDR2 SVGAGI. DNA for the CDR3: TGTGCCAGCAGTTACTCGCGCGTAGCTACGACCCAGTACTTC. Its protein is CASSYSRVATTQYF.

The chain has TRBV25-1 and TRBJ1-1, with TRBD1 identical over 11 bases. Unmatched junction bases numbered 1, after V lost 1 base and J lost 3 bases. The CDR3 spans 15 residues. In germline, CDR1 is MGHDK, CDR2 SYGVNS. CDR3 sequence (DNA): TGTGCCAGCAGTGAATGGGGACAGGGGGACACTGAAGCTTTCTTT. Translating gives CASSEWGQGDTEAFF.

The V call is TRBV10-1, the J call TRBJ2-1; 9 nucleotides agree with TRBD1. V lost 6 bases and J lost 7; bases outside the gene matches: 13. The CDR3 covers 16 residues. In germline, CDR1 is WNHNN, CDR2 SYGVQD (reference sequence). The CDR3: CASRASPGQGGNEQFF. The CDR3 DNA reads as TGCGCCAGCAGAGCGAGCCCGGGACAGGGTGGTAATGAGCAGTTCTTC.

This chain connects TRBV15 to TRBJ1-1; no reliable D call. Germline V gene data show CDR1 as LNHNV and CDR2 as YYDKDF (reference sequence). V was trimmed by 5 bases and J by 5 bases, leaving 9 bases between them. This CDR3 spans 12 amino acids. The CDR3 DNA follows: TGTGCCACCAGCCCCCGCGGGACTGAAGCTTTCTTT. Translating gives CATSPRGTEAFF.

V is TRBV18 and J is TRBJ2-7; TRBD1 matches 7 bases. Per germline, CDR1 KGHSH and CDR2 LQKENI. CDR3 length: 15 amino acids. V shed 4 bases, J shed 0 bases, and the junction held 6 bases outside the gene matches. Written as DNA, the CDR3 is TGTGCCAGCTCACTTCGGACAGGCACCTCCTACGAGCAGTACTTC. This gives the protein CASSLRTGTSYEQYF.

V usage is TRBV3-1 (or the pseudogene TRBV3-2) and J usage is TRBJ2-1; 7 bases are shared with TRBD1. V gave up 4 bases and J gave up 6 bases; unmatched junction bases: 9. The CDR3 is 15 residues long. CDR1 LGHDT and CDR2 YNNKEL come from the germline V gene (reference sequence). CDR3 loop: CASSRATGEGNEQFF. Written as DNA, the CDR3 is TGTGCCAGCAGCCGAGCCACAGGGGAAGGCAATGAGCAGTTCTTC.

The rearrangement uses TRBV11-2 and TRBJ2-1; a possible D gene is TRBD2 (5 bases). Germline V lookup: CDR1 SGHAT, CDR2 FQNNGV. The germline V and J ends were trimmed by 7 bases and 0 bases, with 10 bases remaining between them. The CDR3 extends over 14 amino acids. In nucleotides, the CDR3 is TGTGCCAGCAACCGGGGTAACTCCTACAATGAGCAGTTCTTC. Translated: CASNRGNSYNEQFF.

The rearrangement uses TRBV6-5 and TRBJ1-2; TRBD1 might be the D (6 bases). Trimming removed 6 bases at V and 2 bases at J, with 10 bases between. The length of the CDR3 is 13 residues. From germline, CDR1 is MNHEY and CDR2 SVGAGI. The CDR3 region is CASRGTTNYGYTF. The CDR3 nucleotides read TGTGCCAGCAGAGGGACAACCAACTATGGCTACACCTTC.

This clone was seen only once. The chain is built from TRBV6-5 and TRBJ1-5; 9 positions match TRBD1. The trim removed 6 bases at V and 4 bases at J, leaving 7 bases unmatched. This CDR3 comprises 15 residues. Per the germline V gene, CDR1 is MNHEY and CDR2 is SVGAGI. CDR3 in DNA: TGTGCCAGCAGCCGAGACAGGGGGGCAAATCAGCCCCAGCATTTT. Translated, it gives CASSRDRGANQPQHF.

The chain couples TRBV7-2 to TRBJ1-4, with D tentatively TRBD1 (5 bases). Trimming removed 1 base at V and 12 bases at J, with 18 bases between. This CDR3 spans 15 amino acids. Per the germline V gene, CDR1 is SGHTA and CDR2 is FQGNSA. The CDR3 coding sequence is TGTGCCAGCAGCTTAGTGCCAGCGTTCGGGGGAGAACTGTTTTTT. Translating it yields CASSLVPAFGGELFF.